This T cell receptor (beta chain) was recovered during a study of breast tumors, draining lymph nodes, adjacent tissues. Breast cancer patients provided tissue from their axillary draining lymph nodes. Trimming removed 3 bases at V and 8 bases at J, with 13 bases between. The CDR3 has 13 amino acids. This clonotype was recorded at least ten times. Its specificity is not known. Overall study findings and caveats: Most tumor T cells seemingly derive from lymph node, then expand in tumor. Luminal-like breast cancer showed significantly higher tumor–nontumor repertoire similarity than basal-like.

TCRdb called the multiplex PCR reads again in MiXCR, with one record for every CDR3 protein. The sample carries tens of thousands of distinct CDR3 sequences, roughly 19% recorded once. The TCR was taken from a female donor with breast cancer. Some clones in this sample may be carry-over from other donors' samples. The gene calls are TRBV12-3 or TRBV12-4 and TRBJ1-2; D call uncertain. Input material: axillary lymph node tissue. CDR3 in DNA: TGTGCCAGCAGTTTCAGGAAGGGTGAGGGCTACACCTTC. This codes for CASSFRKGEGYTF.